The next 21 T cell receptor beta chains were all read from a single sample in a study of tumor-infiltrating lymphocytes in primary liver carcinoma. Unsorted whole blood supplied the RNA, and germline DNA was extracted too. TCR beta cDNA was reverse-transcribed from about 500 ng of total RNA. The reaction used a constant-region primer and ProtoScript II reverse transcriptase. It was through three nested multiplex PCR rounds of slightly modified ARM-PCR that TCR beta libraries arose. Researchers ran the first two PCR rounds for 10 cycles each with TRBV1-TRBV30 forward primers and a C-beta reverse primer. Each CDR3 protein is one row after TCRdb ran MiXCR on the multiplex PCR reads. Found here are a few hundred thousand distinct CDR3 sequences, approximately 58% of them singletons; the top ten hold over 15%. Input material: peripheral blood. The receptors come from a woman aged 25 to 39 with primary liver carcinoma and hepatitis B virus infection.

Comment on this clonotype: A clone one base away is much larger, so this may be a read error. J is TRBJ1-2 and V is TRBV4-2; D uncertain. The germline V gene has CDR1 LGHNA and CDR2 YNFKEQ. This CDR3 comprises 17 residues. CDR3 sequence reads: CARSQDPFGRQNYGYTF. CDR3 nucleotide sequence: TGTGCCAGGAGCCAAGATCCGTTCGGGAGACAAAACTATGGCTACACCTTC.

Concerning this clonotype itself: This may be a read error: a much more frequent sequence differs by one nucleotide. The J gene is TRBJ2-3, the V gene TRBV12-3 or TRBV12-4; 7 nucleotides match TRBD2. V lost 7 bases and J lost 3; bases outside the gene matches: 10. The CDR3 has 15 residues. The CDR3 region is CASTPRAGCTDTQYF. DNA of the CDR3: TGTGCCAGCACCCCGAGAGCGGGATGTACAGATACGCAGTATTTT.

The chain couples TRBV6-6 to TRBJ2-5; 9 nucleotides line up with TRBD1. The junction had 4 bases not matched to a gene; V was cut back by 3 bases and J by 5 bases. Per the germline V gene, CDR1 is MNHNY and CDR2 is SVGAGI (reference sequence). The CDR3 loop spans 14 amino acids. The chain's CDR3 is CASSYIGTGETQYF. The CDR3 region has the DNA TGTGCCAGCAGTTATATTGGGACAGGGGAGACCCAGTACTTC.

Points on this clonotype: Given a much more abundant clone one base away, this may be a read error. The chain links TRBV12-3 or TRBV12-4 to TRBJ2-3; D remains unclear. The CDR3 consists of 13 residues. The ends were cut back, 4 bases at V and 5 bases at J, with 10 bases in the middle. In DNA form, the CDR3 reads TGTGCCAGCAGTTCCCATCGCAGAGATACGCAGTATTTT. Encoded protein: CASSSHRRDTQYF.

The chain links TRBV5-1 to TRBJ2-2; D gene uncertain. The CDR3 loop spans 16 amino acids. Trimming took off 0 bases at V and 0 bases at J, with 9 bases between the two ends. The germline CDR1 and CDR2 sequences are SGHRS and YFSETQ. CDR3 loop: CASSLDPGTNTGELFF. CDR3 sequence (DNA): TGCGCCAGCAGCTTGGATCCAGGTACGAACACCGGGGAGCTGTTTTTT. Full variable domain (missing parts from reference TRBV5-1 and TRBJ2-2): KAGVTQTPRYLIKTRGQQVTLSCSPISGHRSVSWYQQTPGQGLQFLFEYFSETQRNKGNFPGRFSGRQFSNSRSEMNVSTLELGDSALYLCASSLDPGTNTGELFFGEGSRLTVL.

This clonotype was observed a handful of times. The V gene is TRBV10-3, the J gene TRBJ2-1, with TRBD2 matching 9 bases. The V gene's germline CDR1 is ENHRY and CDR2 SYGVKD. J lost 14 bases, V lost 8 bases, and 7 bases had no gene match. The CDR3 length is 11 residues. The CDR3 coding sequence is TGTGCCATCGGTCTAGCGGGGAGGGAGTTCTTC. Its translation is CAIGLAGREFF.

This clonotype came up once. CDR3 DNA: TGCGCCAGCAGCTTGTGGAGCGGGGTTGGGGATACGCAGTATTTT. Its translation is CASSLWSGVGDTQYF. This sequence joins TRBV5-1 and TRBJ2-3, with TRBD2 identical over 7 bases. The germline V gene encodes CDR1 SGHRS and CDR2 YFSETQ. The length of the CDR3 is 15 residues. V shed 1 base and J 6 bases; nucleotides not matched to a gene: 8.

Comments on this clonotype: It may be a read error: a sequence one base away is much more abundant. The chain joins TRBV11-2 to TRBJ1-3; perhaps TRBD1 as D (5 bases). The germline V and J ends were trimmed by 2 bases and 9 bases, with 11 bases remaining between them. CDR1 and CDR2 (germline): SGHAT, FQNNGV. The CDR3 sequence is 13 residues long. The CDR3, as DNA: TGTGCCAGCAGCTTAACAGGTCGCCTCACCATATATTTT. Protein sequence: CASSLTGRLTIYF.

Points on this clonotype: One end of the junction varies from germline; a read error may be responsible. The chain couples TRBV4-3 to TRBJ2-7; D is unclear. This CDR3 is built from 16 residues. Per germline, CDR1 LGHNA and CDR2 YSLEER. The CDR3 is CSSSQSPTGRLDEQYF. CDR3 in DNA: TGCTCCAGCAGCCAAAGCCCGACGGGTAGATTGGACGAGCAGTACTTC.

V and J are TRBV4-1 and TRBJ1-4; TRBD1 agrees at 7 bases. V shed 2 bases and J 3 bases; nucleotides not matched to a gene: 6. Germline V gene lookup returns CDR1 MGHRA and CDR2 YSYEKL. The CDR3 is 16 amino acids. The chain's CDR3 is CASSQRDSVPNEKLFF. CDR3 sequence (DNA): TGCGCCAGCAGCCAAAGGGACAGTGTTCCTAATGAAAAACTGTTTTTT.

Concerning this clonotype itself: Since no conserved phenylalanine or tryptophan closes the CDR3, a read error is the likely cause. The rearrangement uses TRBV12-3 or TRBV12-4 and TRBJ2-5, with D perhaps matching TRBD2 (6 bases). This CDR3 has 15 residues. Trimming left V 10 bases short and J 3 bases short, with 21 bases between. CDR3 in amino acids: CAICTYTGSEETQYI. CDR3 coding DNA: TGTGCCATCTGCACCTACACCGGGAGCGAAGAGACCCAGTACATC.

The CDR3 sequence: CASSAQYTGELFF. The CDR3 nucleotides read TGTGCCAGCAGCGCACAGTACACCGGGGAGCTGTTTTTT. J is TRBJ2-2 and V is TRBV14; the D is unclear. From germline, CDR1 is SGHDN and CDR2 FVKESK. V gave up 5 bases and J gave up 3 bases, with 7 bases separating them. CDR3 size: 13 residues. The full variable domain, completed using reference TRBV14 and TRBJ2-2, is EAGVTQFPSHSVIEKGQTVTLRCDPISGHDNLYWYRRVMGKEIKFLLHFVKESKQDESGMPNNRFLAERTGGTYSTLKVQPAELEDSGVYFCASSAQYTGELFFGEGSRLTVL.

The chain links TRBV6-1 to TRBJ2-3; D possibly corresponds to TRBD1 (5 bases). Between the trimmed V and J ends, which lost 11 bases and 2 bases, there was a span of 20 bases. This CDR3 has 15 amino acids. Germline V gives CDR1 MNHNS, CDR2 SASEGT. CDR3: CAGSRSRAPTDTQYF. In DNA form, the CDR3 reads TGTGCCGGTAGTCGATCCAGGGCCCCCACAGATACGCAGTATTTT.

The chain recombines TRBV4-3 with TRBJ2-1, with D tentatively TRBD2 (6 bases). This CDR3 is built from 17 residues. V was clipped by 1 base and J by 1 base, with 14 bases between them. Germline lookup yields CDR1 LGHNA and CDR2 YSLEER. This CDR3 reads CASSQGRAGSSYNEQFF. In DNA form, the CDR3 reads TGCGCCAGCAGCCAAGGAAGGGCGGGATCATCCTACAATGAGCAGTTCTTC.

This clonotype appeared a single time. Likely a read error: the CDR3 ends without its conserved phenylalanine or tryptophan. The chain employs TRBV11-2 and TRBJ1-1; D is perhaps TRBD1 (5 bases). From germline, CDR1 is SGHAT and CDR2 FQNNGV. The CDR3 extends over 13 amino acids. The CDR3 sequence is CASSLEGNAEAFL. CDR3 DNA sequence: TGTGCAAGCAGCTTAGAGGGGAACGCTGAAGCTTTCCTT.

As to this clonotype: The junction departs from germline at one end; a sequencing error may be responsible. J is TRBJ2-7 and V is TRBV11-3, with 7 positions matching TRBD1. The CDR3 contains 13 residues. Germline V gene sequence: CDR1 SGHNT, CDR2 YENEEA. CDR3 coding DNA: TGTGTCAGCAGCTTGGACAGGTCCTACGAGCAGTACTTC. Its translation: CVSSLDRSYEQYF.

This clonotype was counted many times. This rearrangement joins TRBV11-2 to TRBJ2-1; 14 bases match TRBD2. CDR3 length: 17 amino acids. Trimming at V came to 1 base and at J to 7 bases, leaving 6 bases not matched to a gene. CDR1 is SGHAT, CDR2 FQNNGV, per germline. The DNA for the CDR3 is TGTGCCAGCAGCTTAGGACTAGCGGGAGGGGGTAGGAATGAGCAGTTCTTC. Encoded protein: CASSLGLAGGGRNEQFF.

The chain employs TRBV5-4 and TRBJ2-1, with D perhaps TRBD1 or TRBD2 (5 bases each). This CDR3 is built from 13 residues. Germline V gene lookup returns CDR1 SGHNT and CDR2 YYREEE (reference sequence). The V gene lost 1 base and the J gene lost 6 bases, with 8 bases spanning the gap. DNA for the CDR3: TGTGCCAGCAGCTTGAGGGGACCCAATGAGCAGTTCTTC. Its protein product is CASSLRGPNEQFF.

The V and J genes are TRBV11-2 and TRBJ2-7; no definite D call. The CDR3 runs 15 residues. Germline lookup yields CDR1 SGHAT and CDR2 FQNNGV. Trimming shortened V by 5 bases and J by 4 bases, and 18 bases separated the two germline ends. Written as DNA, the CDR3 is TGTGCCAGCAGCGCTAGATTGGTTAGCTCTTACGAGCAGTACTTC. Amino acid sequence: CASSARLVSSYEQYF.

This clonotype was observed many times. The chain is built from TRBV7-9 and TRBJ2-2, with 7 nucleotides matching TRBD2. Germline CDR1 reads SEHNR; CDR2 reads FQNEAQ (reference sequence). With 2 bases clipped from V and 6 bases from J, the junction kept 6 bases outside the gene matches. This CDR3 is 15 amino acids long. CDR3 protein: CASSLSAAGAGELFF. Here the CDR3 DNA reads TGTGCCAGCAGCTTATCGGCGGCGGGGGCCGGGGAGCTGTTTTTT.

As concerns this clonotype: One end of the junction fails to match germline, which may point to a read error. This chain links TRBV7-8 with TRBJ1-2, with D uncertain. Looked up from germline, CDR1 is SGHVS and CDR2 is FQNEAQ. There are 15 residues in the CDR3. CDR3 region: CANSPKFPSAYGYTF. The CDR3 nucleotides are TGTGCCAACAGCCCCAAGTTCCCCTCTGCCTATGGCTACACCTTC.